The clone carrying this T cell receptor beta chain was seen ten or more times. Its antigen is as yet unknown. This entry belongs to a study of blood T cells in healthy people across ages. Notes on the study in general: The CMV status of each donor remained undetermined, and this could have confounded shifts in expanded clonotypes.

The second PCR ran about 7 to 12 cycles with a sample-barcoded 5' primer and J-beta primers. TCRdb re-called the 5' RACE reads through MiXCR, storing one row per CDR3 protein. The table lists just over 800,000 distinct CDR3 sequences, around two thirds of them singletons. Sequencing was done on a sample of blood. The receptor was derived from a man aged 25 to 40 in good health.

Here the CDR3 DNA reads TGTGCCAGCAGTGACAGGGCGAATTCACCCCTCCACTTT. It codes for CASSDRANSPLHF. The chain employs TRBV6-4 and TRBJ1-6; no clear D gene. V lost 2 bases and J lost 7, with 6 bases in between. Germline V gene data show CDR1 as MRHNA and CDR2 as SNTAGT. The CDR3 sequence is 13 residues long.